The present entry profiles one TCR beta chain with its context. The antigen is unknown. This specimen comes from a study of OX40 agonist ivuxolimab in advanced cancers. Patients with a history of autoimmune disease or on systemic immunosuppression were excluded. The CDR3 is 15 amino acids. Whole-study results and caveats: More expanded clones were found, on average, in CD8+ than in CD4+ T cells. Antigen specificity remained undetermined for the expanded peripheral T cells.

TCRdb keeps only in-frame clones here, not all; method: immunoSEQ multiplex PCR. The sample contains 60,000 to 85,000 clones, 88% of which appear only once. The gene calls are TRBV21-1 and TRBJ2-7; the DNA was not compared with TRBD2, the D call given in the table. TRBV21-1 is classified as a pseudogene. This receptor was taken from an adult with an advanced solid tumor such as melanoma, head and neck, liver or kidney cancer. The source material was CD4+ or CD8+ T cells sorted from blood, sampled in a trial of the OX40 agonist ivuxolimab. The CDR3 here is CASSKRGTPEGEQYF. The DNA for the CDR3 is TGTGCCAGCAGTAAAAGGGGCACTCCGGAGGGCGAGCAGTACTTC.